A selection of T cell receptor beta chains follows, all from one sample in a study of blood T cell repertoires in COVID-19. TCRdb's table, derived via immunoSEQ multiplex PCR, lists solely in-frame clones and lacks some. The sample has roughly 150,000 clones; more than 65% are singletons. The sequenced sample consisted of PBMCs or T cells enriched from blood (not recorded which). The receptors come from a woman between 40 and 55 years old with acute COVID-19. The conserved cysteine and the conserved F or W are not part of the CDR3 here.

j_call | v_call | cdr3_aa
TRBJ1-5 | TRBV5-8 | ASSLGSYSNQPQH
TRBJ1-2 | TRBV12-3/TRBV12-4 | ASSPDYSRGYT
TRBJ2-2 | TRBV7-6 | ASSFDRPTGELF
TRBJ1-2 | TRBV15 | ATSRGRTADGYT
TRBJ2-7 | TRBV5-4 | ASSWTGRDRYEQY
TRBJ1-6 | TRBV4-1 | ASSQEGRNSPLH
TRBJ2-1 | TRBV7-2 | ASSLRLPEARF
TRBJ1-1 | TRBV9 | ASSLGQGSGNTEAF
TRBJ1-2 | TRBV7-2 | ASSFTAAPVVYGYT
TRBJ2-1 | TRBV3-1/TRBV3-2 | ASSPLGLYNEQF
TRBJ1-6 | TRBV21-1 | ASSPRRGFYNSPLH
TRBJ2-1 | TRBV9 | ASSVSGADYNEQF
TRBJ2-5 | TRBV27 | ATSPGFDGRETQY
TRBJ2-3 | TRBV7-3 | ASSPGLRVGDTQY
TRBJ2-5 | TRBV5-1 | ASKWRASAEETQY
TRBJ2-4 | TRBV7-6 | ASSAPTSGGGAKNIQY
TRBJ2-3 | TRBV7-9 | ASSLTSGRPTDTQY
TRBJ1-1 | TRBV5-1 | ASSLLAGGNTEAF
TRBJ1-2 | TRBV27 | ASSYFGTGKGGYT
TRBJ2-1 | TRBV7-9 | ASSLETSGHNEQF
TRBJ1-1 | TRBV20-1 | SASRQNTEAF
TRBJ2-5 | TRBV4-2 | ASSQDRGQETQY
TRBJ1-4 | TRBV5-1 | ASRLSGANEKLF
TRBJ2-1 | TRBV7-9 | ASSLVLAGSYNEQF
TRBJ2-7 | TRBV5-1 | ASSLITGDASRRQY
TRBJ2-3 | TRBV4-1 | ASSQRLAGDDTQY
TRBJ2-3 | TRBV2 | ASHLESGRIWPGTDTQY
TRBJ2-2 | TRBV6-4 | ASSDMGGSNTGELF
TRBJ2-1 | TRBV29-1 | SVESLWSSGRGEQF
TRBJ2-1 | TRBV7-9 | ASSRGTLAGVYNEQF
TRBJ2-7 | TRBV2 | ASSTGVYEQY
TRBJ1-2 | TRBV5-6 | ASSFVTGGYGYT
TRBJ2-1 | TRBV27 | ASSPAPGRASYEQF
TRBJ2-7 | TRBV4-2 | ASSQEIAGVREQY
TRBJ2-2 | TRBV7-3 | ASSKIAGVGAGELF
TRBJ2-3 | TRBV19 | ASSIELAGDTQY